This TCR beta chain originates from a study of blood T cell repertoires in COVID-19. At the level of the study: T cells, B-cell-depleted T cells, or PBMCs supplied cDNA or gDNA.

This table comes from immunoSEQ multiplex PCR, and its TCRdb copy is limited to in-frame clones, with some not included. The table includes some 140,000 clones, about 90% detected once. Trimming stripped 1 base from V and 5 bases from J, with 5 bases between. Germline V lookup: CDR1 SEHNR, CDR2 FQNEAQ (reference sequence). CDR3 length equals 12 residues. Sequencing input: peripheral blood. This clonotype originated in a man over 45 with acute or convalescent COVID-19. The chain links TRBV7-9 to TRBJ2-5, with no clear D. CDR3: CASSLGLETQYF. The CDR3 DNA is TGTGCCAGCAGCTTAGGTCTGGAGACCCAGTACTTC.